Following are 5 T cell receptor beta chains from one sample sequenced in a study of T cell responses to AZD1222 COVID-19 vaccine. TCRdb keeps only in-frame clones here, not all; method: immunoSEQ multiplex PCR. Seen here are 150,000 or so clones, roughly 80% observed once, and the top ten hold over 4%. The starting material was peripheral blood, obtained on day 0 of MenACWY control vaccination. The receptors derive from an adult in good health.

The chain recombines TRBV24-1 with TRBJ2-5, with TRBD1 identical over 7 bases. The CDR3 covers 15 residues. V dropped 4 bases and J dropped 5; count of bases not matched to a gene: 9. The germline V gene has CDR1 KGHDR and CDR2 SFDVKD. CDR3 in DNA: TGTGCCACCAGTGACGAGACAGGGAAGGTGGAGACCCAGTACTTC. It specifies CATSDETGKVETQYF.

The chain uses TRBV18 and TRBJ1-5; TRBD1 matches 8 bases. The junction had 5 bases not matched to a gene; V was cut back by 6 bases and J by 4 bases. Germline V gene data show CDR1 as KGHSH and CDR2 as LQKENI. The CDR3 contains 14 residues. CDR3 nucleotide sequence: TGTGCCAGCTCGGAGGGACAGGCAAATCAGCCCCAGCATTTT. It encodes CASSEGQANQPQHF.

CDR3 region: CASSQDALSSTNEKLFF. The DNA of the CDR3 is TGCGCCAGCAGCCAAGATGCCCTTTCATCAACTAATGAAAAACTGTTTTTT. This sequence joins TRBV4-1 and TRBJ1-4; unclear D gene. Trimming removed 0 bases from V and 0 bases from J, with 11 bases in between. Germline V gene lookup returns CDR1 MGHRA and CDR2 YSYEKL. This CDR3 is 17 amino acids long.

This chain joins TRBV5-6 and TRBJ2-7, with 12 nucleotides matching TRBD2. Germline assignment: CDR1 SGHDT and CDR2 YYEEEE. Trimming cost V 2 bases and J 5 bases; bases outside gene matches: 11. The CDR3 length is 17 residues. The CDR3 is CASSFWASGGARDEQYF. The CDR3, as DNA: TGTGCCAGCAGCTTCTGGGCTAGCGGGGGGGCGCGAGACGAGCAGTACTTC.

The chain is built from TRBV3-1 (or the pseudogene TRBV3-2) and TRBJ1-1; D is possibly TRBD1 (5 bases). The CDR3 totals 15 residues. CDR1 LGHDT and CDR2 YNNKEL come from the germline V gene (reference sequence). With 2 bases removed from V and 6 bases from J, the gap between germline ends came to 16 bases. DNA for the CDR3: TGTGCCAGCAGCCAACCGGGGCGGTTGTTCCCTGAAGCTTTCTTT. Its protein is CASSQPGRLFPEAFF.